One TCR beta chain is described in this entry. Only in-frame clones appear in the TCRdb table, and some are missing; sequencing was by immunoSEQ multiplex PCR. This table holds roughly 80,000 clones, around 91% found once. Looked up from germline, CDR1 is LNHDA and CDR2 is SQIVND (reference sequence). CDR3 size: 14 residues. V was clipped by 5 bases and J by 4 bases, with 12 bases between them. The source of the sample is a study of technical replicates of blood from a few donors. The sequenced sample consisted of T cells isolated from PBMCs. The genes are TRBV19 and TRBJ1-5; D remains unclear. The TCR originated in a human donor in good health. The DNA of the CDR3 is TGTGCCAGTAGTTGGCGGGAAACGAATCAGCCCCAGCATTTT. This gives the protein CASSWRETNQPQHF.